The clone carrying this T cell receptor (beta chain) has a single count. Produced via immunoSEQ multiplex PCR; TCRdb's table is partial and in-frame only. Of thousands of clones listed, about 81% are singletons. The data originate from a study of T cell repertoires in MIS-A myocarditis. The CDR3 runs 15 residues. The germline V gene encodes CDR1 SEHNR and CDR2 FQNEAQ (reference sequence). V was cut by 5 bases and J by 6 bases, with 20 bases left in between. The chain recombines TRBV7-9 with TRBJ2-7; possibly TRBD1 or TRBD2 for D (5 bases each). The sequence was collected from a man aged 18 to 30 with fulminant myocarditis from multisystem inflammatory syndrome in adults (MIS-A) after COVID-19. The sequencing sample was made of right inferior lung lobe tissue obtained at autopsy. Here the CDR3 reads CASSQTPGPPREQYF. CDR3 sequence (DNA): TGTGCCAGCAGCCAAACGCCGGGACCACCTCGCGAGCAGTACTTC. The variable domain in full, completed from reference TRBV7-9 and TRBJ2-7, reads DTGVSQNPRHKITKRGQNVTFRCDPISEHNRLYWYRQTLGQGPEFLTYFQNEAQLEKSRLLSDRFSAERPKGSFSTLEIQRTEQGDSAMYLCASSQTPGPPREQYFGPGTRLTVT.